These T cell receptor beta chains were read from a single sample in a study of T cell changes during pregnancy in multiple sclerosis. Produced via immunoSEQ multiplex PCR; TCRdb's table is partial and in-frame only. This sample has 40,000 to 50,000 clones, with 80% to 90% found just once. The starting material was CD4+ T cells from peripheral blood mononuclear cells, obtained in the first trimester of pregnancy. The receptor source for this set is a female donor with multiple sclerosis, enrolled in a pregnancy study. CDR3s include the opening cysteine and the closing phenylalanine or tryptophan. A D gene is named only where the DNA matches it firmly. Clone size is shown for a subset of rows, as once, few, many or a class of expanded clone.

v_call: TRBV7-9; clone_size: .; cdr3_length: 15; d_call: TRBD2; j_call: TRBJ2-1; cdr3_nt: TGTGCCAGCAGCTATCCGGGACTAGCGGGAGTACAGCAGTTCTTC; cdr3_aa: CASSYPGLAGVQQFF
v_call: TRBV7-2; clone_size: .; cdr3_length: 13; d_call: .; j_call: TRBJ2-1; cdr3_nt: TGTGCCAGCAGCTCCCCTAAACGAGATGAGCAGTTCTTC; cdr3_aa: CASSSPKRDEQFF
v_call: TRBV6-4; clone_size: .; cdr3_length: 17; d_call: TRBD1; j_call: TRBJ2-3; cdr3_nt: TGTGCCAGCAGTTTTACCGGGACAGGGGGAAGCACAGATACGCAGTATTTT; cdr3_aa: CASSFTGTGGSTDTQYF
v_call: TRBV5-4; clone_size: .; cdr3_length: 14; d_call: .; j_call: TRBJ2-1; cdr3_nt: TGTGCCAGCAGCTTGAATGGAAGGGGCAATGAGCAGTTCTTC; cdr3_aa: CASSLNGRGNEQFF
v_call: TRBV19; clone_size: .; cdr3_length: 15; d_call: TRBD1; j_call: TRBJ2-1; cdr3_nt: TGTGCCAGTAGTATAGTTGGGACAGCAAGGGATGAGCAGTTCTTC; cdr3_aa: CASSIVGTARDEQFF
v_call: TRBV27; clone_size: .; cdr3_length: 17; d_call: TRBD2; j_call: TRBJ2-3; cdr3_nt: TGTGCCAGCAGTTTATTAGGACTAGCGCGAAGCACAGATACGCAGTATTTT; cdr3_aa: CASSLLGLARSTDTQYF
v_call: TRBV29-1; clone_size: once; cdr3_length: 14; d_call: TRBD1; j_call: TRBJ1-6; cdr3_nt: TGCAGCGTCCGCACAGGGGGCTATAATTCACCCCTCCACTTT; cdr3_aa: CSVRTGGYNSPLHF
v_call: TRBV6-5; clone_size: .; cdr3_length: 15; d_call: .; j_call: TRBJ2-7; cdr3_nt: TGTGCCAGCAGTTCCGACTCAACTGTGCTCCGGGAGCAGTACTTC; cdr3_aa: CASSSDSTVLREQYF
v_call: TRBV7-9; clone_size: .; cdr3_length: 14; d_call: TRBD2; j_call: TRBJ2-7; cdr3_nt: TGTGCCAGCAGCCGCGGTAGTTGGGAGGGCGAGCAGTACTTC; cdr3_aa: CASSRGSWEGEQYF
v_call: TRBV29-1; clone_size: few; cdr3_length: 13; d_call: .; j_call: TRBJ1-1; cdr3_nt: TGCAGCGTTGCCCTCCGCGGGGACACTGAAGCTTTCTTT; cdr3_aa: CSVALRGDTEAFF
v_call: TRBV2; clone_size: .; cdr3_length: 15; d_call: TRBD2; j_call: TRBJ2-3; cdr3_nt: TGTGCCAGCAGGTTGACTAGCGGGAGTGCAGATACGCAGTATTTT; cdr3_aa: CASRLTSGSADTQYF
v_call: TRBV19; clone_size: .; cdr3_length: 19; d_call: TRBD1; j_call: TRBJ1-5; cdr3_nt: TGTGCCAGTAGTACCCCAACACGGACAGGGCGATATAGCAATCAGCCCCAGCATTTT; cdr3_aa: CASSTPTRTGRYSNQPQHF
v_call: TRBV5-4; clone_size: .; cdr3_length: 14; d_call: .; j_call: TRBJ1-3; cdr3_nt: TGTGCCAGCAGCTCAAACCGGGGTGGAAACACCATATATTTT; cdr3_aa: CASSSNRGGNTIYF
v_call: TRBV4-3; clone_size: .; cdr3_length: 15; d_call: TRBD2; j_call: TRBJ2-7; cdr3_nt: TGCGCCAGCAGCCAAGAGGGAGCGGGGGGCTACGAGCAGTACTTC; cdr3_aa: CASSQEGAGGYEQYF
v_call: TRBV28; clone_size: .; cdr3_length: 13; d_call: .; j_call: TRBJ1-4; cdr3_nt: TGTGCCAGCGCCGAGGGCTACGAGGAAAAACTGTTTTTT; cdr3_aa: CASAEGYEEKLFF
v_call: TRBV9; clone_size: .; cdr3_length: 17; d_call: .; j_call: TRBJ2-5; cdr3_nt: TGTGCCAGCAGCCTTGGGGGGTTACAGGGGCCGGGGGAGACCCAGTACTTC; cdr3_aa: CASSLGGLQGPGETQYF
v_call: TRBV9; clone_size: .; cdr3_length: 15; d_call: TRBD2; j_call: TRBJ2-1; cdr3_nt: TGTGCCAGCAGCGGCCTAGCGGGAATTTACAATGAGCAGTTCTTC; cdr3_aa: CASSGLAGIYNEQFF
v_call: TRBV14; clone_size: .; cdr3_length: 13; d_call: .; j_call: TRBJ1-1; cdr3_nt: TGTGCCAGCTCTGATAGCATGAACACTGAAGCTTTCTTT; cdr3_aa: CASSDSMNTEAFF
v_call: TRBV6-1; clone_size: .; cdr3_length: 14; d_call: TRBD1; j_call: TRBJ1-2; cdr3_nt: TGTGCCAGCAGTGAAAATGAGGGGGCAGGTGGCTACACCTTC; cdr3_aa: CASSENEGAGGYTF
v_call: TRBV4-2; clone_size: once; cdr3_length: 16; d_call: TRBD2; j_call: TRBJ2-2; cdr3_nt: TGTGCCAGCAGCCAAGGACTAGCGGGAGCAACCGGGGAGCTGTTTTTT; cdr3_aa: CASSQGLAGATGELFF
v_call: TRBV19; clone_size: .; cdr3_length: 13; d_call: .; j_call: TRBJ2-7; cdr3_nt: TGTGCCAGTAGTATACAACTAGCTTACGAGCAGTACTTC; cdr3_aa: CASSIQLAYEQYF
v_call: TRBV5-1; clone_size: few; cdr3_length: 14; d_call: .; j_call: TRBJ2-7; cdr3_nt: TGCGCCAGCAGCTTAACAGGAAAAACCTACGAGCAGTACTTC; cdr3_aa: CASSLTGKTYEQYF
v_call: TRBV4-3; clone_size: .; cdr3_length: 14; d_call: TRBD1; j_call: TRBJ2-7; cdr3_nt: TGCGCCAGCAGCCGGGGGACAGGGAACTACGAGCAGTACTTC; cdr3_aa: CASSRGTGNYEQYF
v_call: TRBV4-2; clone_size: .; cdr3_length: 14; d_call: .; j_call: TRBJ2-3; cdr3_nt: TGTGCCAGCAGCCTAAGCGGGTCCACAGATACGCAGTATTTT; cdr3_aa: CASSLSGSTDTQYF
v_call: TRBV7-9; clone_size: .; cdr3_length: 15; d_call: TRBD2; j_call: TRBJ2-5; cdr3_nt: TGTGCCAGCAGCCCAAGCTTGGGTCTAGCGGGGACCCAGTACTTC; cdr3_aa: CASSPSLGLAGTQYF
v_call: TRBV7-7; clone_size: .; cdr3_length: 15; d_call: TRBD2; j_call: TRBJ2-1; cdr3_nt: TGTGCTAGCAGCTCGGGACTAGCCGGTAAGAATGAGCAGTTCTTC; cdr3_aa: CASSSGLAGKNEQFF
v_call: TRBV7-2; clone_size: .; cdr3_length: 16; d_call: TRBD1; j_call: TRBJ1-2; cdr3_nt: TGTGCCAGCAGCGCGGACAGGGGGAGGGCCGTTTGGGGCTACACCTTC; cdr3_aa: CASSADRGRAVWGYTF
v_call: TRBV5-1; clone_size: .; cdr3_length: 14; d_call: TRBD1; j_call: TRBJ1-1; cdr3_nt: TGCGCCAGCAGCTTGGACAGGGGAAAAACTGAAGCTTTCTTT; cdr3_aa: CASSLDRGKTEAFF
v_call: TRBV9; clone_size: .; cdr3_length: 16; d_call: TRBD2; j_call: TRBJ2-3; cdr3_nt: TGTGCCAGCAGCGCCCGACTAGCGGGAGGGGTAGATACGCAGTATTTT; cdr3_aa: CASSARLAGGVDTQYF
v_call: TRBV5-1; clone_size: .; cdr3_length: 17; d_call: TRBD2; j_call: TRBJ2-1; cdr3_nt: TGCGCCAGCAGCCCCGGGGTAGCGGGAGGGCCAAGCAATGAGCAGTTCTTC; cdr3_aa: CASSPGVAGGPSNEQFF
v_call: TRBV7-2; clone_size: .; cdr3_length: 14; d_call: TRBD1; j_call: TRBJ1-1; cdr3_nt: TGTGCCAGCAGCCCCTGGACAGGGGGCCTAGAAGCTTTCTTT; cdr3_aa: CASSPWTGGLEAFF
v_call: TRBV11-2; clone_size: .; cdr3_length: 17; d_call: TRBD2; j_call: TRBJ2-6; cdr3_nt: TGTGCCAGCAGGGGACTAGCGGGAGCGGGCGGGGCCAACGTCCTGACTTTC; cdr3_aa: CASRGLAGAGGANVLTF
v_call: TRBV6-5; clone_size: .; cdr3_length: 15; d_call: TRBD2; j_call: TRBJ2-2; cdr3_nt: TGTGCCAGCAGGCAAAGCGGGACGGCCACCGGGGAGCTGTTTTTT; cdr3_aa: CASRQSGTATGELFF
v_call: TRBV28; clone_size: .; cdr3_length: 12; d_call: .; j_call: TRBJ2-7; cdr3_nt: TGTGCCAGCAGTTCCGGGGTTTACGAGCAGTACTTC; cdr3_aa: CASSSGVYEQYF
v_call: TRBV28; clone_size: .; cdr3_length: 13; d_call: TRBD1; j_call: TRBJ2-7; cdr3_nt: TGTGCCAGCAGTGCCAACAGGGGGAGGGAGCAGTACTTC; cdr3_aa: CASSANRGREQYF
v_call: TRBV19; clone_size: .; cdr3_length: 16; d_call: TRBD1; j_call: TRBJ1-5; cdr3_nt: TGTGCCAGTCGGGACAGGATAACTTATAGCAATCAGCCCCAGCATTTT; cdr3_aa: CASRDRITYSNQPQHF
v_call: TRBV9; clone_size: .; cdr3_length: 17; d_call: .; j_call: TRBJ1-4; cdr3_nt: TGTGCCAGCAGCGTAGCTATCGGAGTAGGAACTAATGAAAAACTGTTTTTT; cdr3_aa: CASSVAIGVGTNEKLFF